Following are 30 T cell receptor beta chains from one sample sequenced in a study of blood T cell repertoires in COVID-19. Profiling relied on immunoSEQ multiplex PCR, and the TCRdb table lists in-frame clones only, not all of them. Counted here are about 58,000 clones, around 76% occurring once; the ten biggest clones make up 4% to 6%. Sequencing was done on a sample of peripheral blood. These receptors were taken from a human donor in a cohort sampled during active COVID-19.

This chain links TRBV7-9 with TRBJ1-2; D is unclear. Germline loops: CDR1 SEHNR, CDR2 FQNEAQ (reference sequence). The CDR3 is made up of 15 amino acids. V dropped 0 bases and J dropped 3 bases, with 11 bases sitting between them. In nucleotides, the CDR3 is TGTGCCAGCAGCTTAGCTGGGCCTTCATACTATGGCTACACCTTC. Translating gives CASSLAGPSYYGYTF.

A word on this clone: The sample carries other DNA sequences with the same CDR3. This chain uses TRBV30 with TRBJ1-6; D is undetermined. CDR1 is GTSNPN, CDR2 SVGIG, per germline (reference sequence). This CDR3 has 16 amino acids. The germline V and J ends were trimmed by 1 base and 0 bases, with 10 bases remaining between them. CDR3 protein: CAWSDKWSSYNSPLHF. As DNA, the CDR3 is TGTGCCTGGAGTGACAAGTGGAGCTCCTATAATTCACCCCTCCACTTT.

The gene calls are TRBV11-2 and TRBJ2-7, with a tentative D call TRBD1 (5 bases). Germline CDR1 is SGHAT and CDR2 is FQNNGV. The V end lost 5 bases, the J end lost 0 bases, and 11 bases lay between the germline ends. There are 14 residues in the CDR3. CDR3 sequence: CASSTRQSSYEQYF. CDR3 in DNA: TGTGCCAGCAGCACAAGACAGTCCTCCTACGAGCAGTACTTC. The full variable domain, completed using reference TRBV11-2 and TRBJ2-7, is EAGVAQSPRYKIIEKRQSVAFWCNPISGHATLYWYQQILGQGPKLLIQFQNNGVVDDSQLPKDRFSAERLKGVDSTLKIQPAKLEDSAVYLCASSTRQSSYEQYFGPGTRLTVT.

The chain carries TRBV7-2 and TRBJ2-7, with 7 positions matching TRBD1. V lost 5 bases, J lost 4 bases, and 5 bases stayed unmatched. This CDR3 contains 13 residues. Germline V lookup: CDR1 SGHTA, CDR2 FQGNSA. The CDR3 reads CASSRDSRYEQYF. Written as DNA, the CDR3 is TGTGCCAGCAGCCGGGACAGCCGATACGAGCAGTACTTC.

This sequence joins TRBV19 and TRBJ1-6; possible D gene TRBD1, 5 bases. This CDR3 region has 15 residues. Trimming removed 3 bases at V and 8 bases at J, with 14 bases between. The germline V gene encodes CDR1 LNHDA and CDR2 SQIVND (reference sequence). The CDR3 sequence: CASSIYWGLDSPLHF. The CDR3, as DNA: TGTGCCAGTAGTATTTATTGGGGCCTCGATTCACCCCTCCACTTT.

V usage is TRBV7-8 and J usage is TRBJ2-3; TRBD1 is a possible D gene (6 bases). Per germline, CDR1 SGHVS and CDR2 FQNEAQ. The CDR3 loop spans 15 amino acids. Deletions cut 5 bases from V and 0 bases from J, with 12 bases between. CDR3 loop: CASSPRTVSTDTQYF. For the CDR3, the DNA is TGTGCCAGCAGCCCCCGGACAGTTAGCACAGATACGCAGTATTTT.

The V and J genes are TRBV7-9 and TRBJ2-7, with D possibly being TRBD1 (6 bases). The CDR3 spans 14 residues. V was clipped by 1 base and J by 6 bases, with 13 bases between them. Germline lookup yields CDR1 SEHNR and CDR2 FQNEAQ (reference sequence). The chain's CDR3 is CASSLVSGVPEQYF. The CDR3, as DNA: TGTGCCAGCAGCTTAGTATCAGGGGTTCCCGAGCAGTACTTC.

V and J are TRBV6-2 or TRBV6-3 and TRBJ2-4; 12 bases map to TRBD2. The CDR3 runs 14 residues. Germline loops: CDR1 MNHEY, CDR2 SVGEGT. The trim removed 6 bases at V and 6 bases at J, leaving 3 bases unmatched. CDR3 sequence reads: CASSLAGGGNIQYF. In DNA form, the CDR3 reads TGTGCCAGCAGCCTAGCGGGAGGGGGAAACATTCAGTACTTC.

This clone has more than one count but fewer than ten. V usage is TRBV10-1 and J usage is TRBJ2-7, with 11 positions matching TRBD2. Per germline, CDR1 WNHNN and CDR2 SYGVQD (reference sequence). The CDR3 has 13 amino acids. Germline trimming cut 1 base from V and 11 bases from J; bases unmatched to any gene: 4. The CDR3, as DNA: TGCGCCAGCAGTGAGTTTAGCGGGAGGGAAAAGTACTTC. Protein: CASSEFSGREKYF.

The chain links TRBV28 to TRBJ2-1, with TRBD2 matching 8 bases. Germline CDR1 MDHEN, CDR2 SYDVKM. Trimming at V came to 2 bases and at J to 1 base, leaving 10 bases not matched to a gene. The CDR3 contains 18 residues. CDR3 in amino acids: CASSLPHSGTTSYNEQFF. The CDR3 DNA follows: TGTGCCAGCAGTTTACCCCATAGCGGGACGACGTCCTACAATGAGCAGTTCTTC.

The gene calls are TRBV7-2 and TRBJ1-3, with TRBD1 identical over 7 bases. J was trimmed by 2 bases and V by 3 bases; bases with no gene match: 10. Germline V gene data show CDR1 as SGHTA and CDR2 as FQGNSA. The CDR3 consists of 17 residues. The CDR3 loop reads CASSLYRGPRTGNTIYF. The DNA for the CDR3 is TGTGCCAGCAGCTTGTACAGGGGCCCAAGGACTGGAAACACCATATATTTT.

This clone has a handful of counts. This sequence joins TRBV7-3 and TRBJ2-1, with 10 bases identical to TRBD1. With V trimmed by 5 bases and J by 2 bases, 6 bases remained unmatched. This CDR3 is built from 16 residues. Looked up from germline, CDR1 is SGHTA and CDR2 is FQGTGA. The CDR3 DNA is TGTGCCAGCAGCCTGGGACAGGGGATCCCCTACAATGAGCAGTTCTTC. This codes for CASSLGQGIPYNEQFF.

The chain is built from TRBV10-2 and TRBJ2-7; TRBD2 matches 9 bases. CDR1 WSHSY and CDR2 SAAADI come from the germline V gene. The CDR3 is 17 amino acids. V dropped 2 bases and J dropped 3; count of bases not matched to a gene: 11. In DNA, the CDR3 is TGCGCCAGCAGTGAGGGATTAGTGGTAGCGGGGGTCTACGAGCAGTACTTC. Translating gives CASSEGLVVAGVYEQYF.

The sample holds a few counts of this clone. V gene TRBV7-6 combines with J gene TRBJ2-1; the match to TRBD1 covers 7 bases. Germline V gene data show CDR1 as SGHVS and CDR2 as FNYEAQ. The ends lost 4 bases at V and 0 bases at J; junction bases unmatched: 3. CDR3 length equals 15 residues. The CDR3 DNA follows: TGTGCCAGCAGCTCGGACAGGAGCTCCTACAATGAGCAGTTCTTC. Residues: CASSSDRSSYNEQFF.

The chain recombines TRBV4-1 with TRBJ1-6, with 7 bases that match TRBD1. The length of the CDR3 is 16 residues. From germline, CDR1 is MGHRA and CDR2 YSYEKL. J was trimmed by 17 bases and V by 0 bases; bases with no gene match: 16. DNA of the CDR3: TGCGCCAGCAGCCAAGATTTGACAGGGTTTATGGATGTGATCCACTTT. This gives the protein CASSQDLTGFMDVIHF.

V and J are TRBV19 and TRBJ1-2, with a weak D call TRBD1 (5 bases). Per the germline V gene, CDR1 is LNHDA and CDR2 is SQIVND (reference sequence). Trimming stripped 9 bases from V and 2 bases from J, with 19 bases between. The CDR3 is 15 residues long. CDR3 sequence reads: CASGGRSGSNYGYTF. The CDR3 DNA is TGTGCCAGCGGGGGAAGGTCAGGGAGCAACTATGGCTACACCTTC.

V gene TRBV5-5 combines with J gene TRBJ2-7, with 9 bases identical to TRBD1. The CDR3 spans 15 residues. V gave up 1 base and J gave up 4 bases; unmatched junction bases: 6. The germline CDR1 and CDR2 sequences are SGHKS and YYEKEE (reference sequence). The CDR3 here is CASSLTGGELYEQYF. CDR3 bases: TGTGCCAGCAGCTTGACAGGGGGCGAATTGTACGAGCAGTACTTC.

The rearrangement uses TRBV5-1 and TRBJ2-5; possibly TRBD2 for D (6 bases). Trimming took 3 bases from V and 5 from J, leaving 11 bases between them. Germline V lookup: CDR1 SGHRS, CDR2 YFSETQ. CDR3 length equals 13 residues. The CDR3 DNA sequence: TGCGCCAGCAGCTGGGGGGTCGGGGAGACCCAGTACTTC. It encodes CASSWGVGETQYF.

V and J are TRBV21-1 and TRBJ1-1; the DNA was not compared with TRBD1, the D call given in the table. TRBV21-1 is a pseudogene segment. This CDR3 has 12 amino acids. The CDR3 nucleotides read TGTGCCAGCAGCAAAGGGCACACTGAAGCTTTCTTT. Its translation: CASSKGHTEAFF.

The gene calls are TRBV7-9 and TRBJ1-2, with D hard to call. Deletions cut 1 base from V and 8 bases from J, with 14 bases between. Germline V gene sequence: CDR1 SEHNR, CDR2 FQNEAQ (reference sequence). The CDR3 consists of 14 residues. The CDR3 loop is CASSLVEGLVGYTF. The DNA of the CDR3 is TGTGCCAGCAGCTTAGTTGAGGGTTTGGTCGGCTACACCTTC.

V gene TRBV5-1 combines with J gene TRBJ1-2; TRBD1 might be the D (5 bases). The V end lost 4 bases, the J end lost 2 bases, and 12 bases lay between the germline ends. Germline lookup yields CDR1 SGHRS and CDR2 YFSETQ. This CDR3 comprises 14 residues. Here the CDR3 reads CASSAGLQNYGYTF. CDR3 DNA: TGCGCCAGCAGCGCGGGACTTCAGAACTATGGCTACACCTTC.

This clone was detected once. The CDR3 DNA sequence: TGTGCCACCTCTTGGGACAGGCTCCCTCAGAGTGAAGCTTTCTTT. Amino acids: CATSWDRLPQSEAFF. This sequence joins TRBV15 and TRBJ1-1; 8 bases match TRBD1. V lost 8 bases, J lost 7 bases, and 15 bases stayed unmatched. The CDR3 totals 15 residues. CDR1 is LNHNV, CDR2 YYDKDF, per germline (reference sequence).

This chain links TRBV11-2 with TRBJ1-5, with 7 bases lining up with TRBD1. The CDR3 is 18 residues long. V shed 1 base, J shed 0 bases, and the junction held 9 bases outside the gene matches. The germline CDR1 and CDR2 sequences are SGHAT and FQNNGV. CDR3 region: CASSLGPGQLDSNQPQHF. CDR3 nucleotide sequence: TGTGCCAGCAGCTTAGGGCCGGGACAGTTAGATAGCAATCAGCCCCAGCATTTT.

The genes are TRBV19 and TRBJ2-7; 10 bases line up with TRBD2. Germline V gene data show CDR1 as LNHDA and CDR2 as SQIVND (reference sequence). The CDR3 has 16 amino acids. V lost 2 bases and J lost 3; bases outside the gene matches: 7. The CDR3 here is CASSISASGSRYEQYF. In DNA, the CDR3 is TGTGCCAGTAGTATATCGGCTAGCGGGAGCCGCTACGAGCAGTACTTC.

This chain connects TRBV7-2 to TRBJ2-7, with D perhaps matching TRBD2 (5 bases). CDR1 is SGHTA, CDR2 FQGNSA, per germline. This CDR3 is built from 13 residues. Trimming pared 3 bases from V and 5 bases from J, leaving 11 bases between. The CDR3 DNA reads TGTGCCAGCAGCTTCCGAGACTATGACGAGCAGTACTTC. This codes for CASSFRDYDEQYF.

This chain links TRBV5-5 with TRBJ1-1; a possible D gene is TRBD1 (5 bases). There are 16 residues in the CDR3. Germline lookup yields CDR1 SGHKS and CDR2 YYEKEE (reference sequence). V lost 0 bases and J 4 bases, leaving 16 bases between the germline ends. CDR3 loop: CASSLAEAGGGTEAFF. The CDR3 DNA sequence: TGTGCCAGCAGCTTGGCCGAGGCCGGCGGGGGCACTGAAGCTTTCTTT.

The chain carries TRBV13 and TRBJ1-2; D possibly corresponds to TRBD1 (6 bases). From germline, CDR1 is PRHDT and CDR2 FYEKMQ (reference sequence). V dropped 1 base and J dropped 4 bases, with 16 bases sitting between them. This CDR3 has 16 residues. Here the CDR3 reads CASSLEGGKGRYGYTF. The CDR3, as DNA: TGTGCCAGCAGCTTAGAAGGGGGAAAGGGGCGCTATGGCTACACCTTC.

This clone was seen a handful of times. The chain combines TRBV5-5 with TRBJ2-7; D perhaps matches TRBD1 (5 bases). The V gene lost 4 bases and the J gene lost 1 base, with 18 bases spanning the gap. Looked up from germline, CDR1 is SGHKS and CDR2 is YYEKEE (reference sequence). The length of the CDR3 is 16 residues. The CDR3 here is CASSPRLIGASYEQYF. The CDR3 nucleotides are TGTGCCAGCAGCCCACGTTTGATAGGGGCATCCTACGAGCAGTACTTC.

V usage is TRBV28 and J usage is TRBJ2-7, with a possible D match to TRBD2 (7 bases). The V end lost 3 bases, the J end lost 4 bases, and 16 bases lay between the germline ends. The CDR3 runs to 15 residues. Germline lookup yields CDR1 MDHEN and CDR2 SYDVKM. Written as DNA, the CDR3 is TGTGCCAGCAGTTTCGATTCCGGGGGGCGGTACGAGCAGTACTTC. It encodes CASSFDSGGRYEQYF.

The chain uses TRBV4-3 and TRBJ1-4, with D hard to call. Trimming removed 0 bases from V and 8 bases from J, with 13 bases in between. CDR1 LGHNA and CDR2 YSLEER come from the germline V gene. The CDR3 runs to 15 residues. CDR3 region: CASSQDRREDEKLFF. CDR3 DNA sequence: TGCGCCAGCAGCCAAGACCGCCGGGAGGACGAAAAACTGTTTTTT.